The 31 T cell receptor beta chains below were found in one sample sequenced in a study of shared clonotypes between healthy human individuals. CD45RO-negative CD8 cells positively selected for CCR7 made up the naive population, which excluded terminally differentiated effector memory CD45RA+ cells. Repertoires were generated with immunoSEQ multiplex PCR, while TCRdb's copy carries only in-frame clones and drops some. The data show some 2 million clones, about 95% seen once. The sequenced sample was naive CD8+ T cells sorted from blood. These receptors came from a man younger than 30 in good health.

The chain joins TRBV7-9 to TRBJ2-1, with D possibly TRBD2 on 6 matching bases. This CDR3 spans 15 amino acids. Germline-derived CDR1 and CDR2 are SEHNR and FQNEAQ (reference sequence). With 5 bases removed from V and 0 bases from J, the gap between germline ends came to 11 bases. The CDR3: CASSLGLYSYNEQFF. CDR3 bases: TGTGCCAGCAGCCTGGGACTCTACTCCTACAATGAGCAGTTCTTC.

Remarks on this clone: Other nucleotide sequences from this sample produce the same CDR3. This sequence joins TRBV6-5 and TRBJ1-1; D gene uncertain. The V gene lost 2 bases and the J gene lost 1 base, with 11 bases spanning the gap. This CDR3 contains 15 residues. Germline CDR1 MNHEY, CDR2 SVGAGI. The CDR3 region is CASSYREGWNTEAFF. The DNA of the CDR3 is TGTGCCAGCAGTTACCGGGAAGGGTGGAACACTGAAGCTTTCTTT.

The V and J genes are TRBV5-1 and TRBJ2-1; D might be TRBD1 (5 bases). The CDR3 runs to 13 residues. The germline V and J ends were trimmed by 0 bases and 10 bases, with 11 bases remaining between them. Germline V gene sequence: CDR1 SGHRS, CDR2 YFSETQ. The CDR3 here is CASSLGQGREQFF. In DNA form, the CDR3 reads TGCGCCAGCAGCTTGGGGCAGGGCCGGGAGCAGTTCTTC. The variable domain in full, with the rest retrieved from reference TRBV5-1 and TRBJ2-1, is KAGVTQTPRYLIKTRGQQVTLSCSPISGHRSVSWYQQTPGQGLQFLFEYFSETQRNKGNFPGRFSGRQFSNSRSEMNVSTLELGDSALYLCASSLGQGREQFFGPGTRLTVL.

The rearrangement uses TRBV4-3 and TRBJ1-2, with 9 bases matching TRBD1. Germline CDR1 and CDR2: LGHNA and YSLEER. V lost 1 base, J lost 5 bases, and 5 bases stayed unmatched. CDR3 length equals 15 residues. CDR3 region: CASSQGRTGDYGYTF. Written as DNA, the CDR3 is TGCGCCAGCAGCCAAGGGAGGACAGGGGATTATGGCTACACCTTC.

The gene calls are TRBV28 and TRBJ2-2; D is unresolved. Germline CDR1 is MDHEN and CDR2 is SYDVKM. The CDR3 contains 13 residues. V was trimmed by 3 bases and J by 6 bases, leaving 8 bases between them. For the CDR3, the DNA is TGTGCCAGCAGTTTCCCCGTATCCGGGGAGCTGTTTTTT. Translation gives CASSFPVSGELFF.

In regard to this clone: The same CDR3 can be traced to other DNA sequences in this sample. The genes are TRBV6-5 and TRBJ2-7, with D unresolved. Per germline, CDR1 MNHEY and CDR2 SVGAGI. This CDR3 region has 13 residues. The germline V and J ends were trimmed by 2 bases and 1 base, with 6 bases remaining between them. The CDR3: CASSYRESYEQYF. Written as DNA, the CDR3 is TGTGCCAGCAGTTACAGGGAATCCTACGAGCAGTACTTC.

The V gene is TRBV4-1, the J gene TRBJ2-7; the D gene could be TRBD1 or TRBD2 (5 bases each). CDR3 size: 14 residues. Germline loops: CDR1 MGHRA, CDR2 YSYEKL. Trimming pared 4 bases from V and 3 bases from J, leaving 13 bases between. The CDR3 sequence: CASSPGKGSYEQYF. DNA for the CDR3: TGCGCCAGCAGCCCTGGGAAGGGGAGCTACGAGCAGTACTTC.

V usage is TRBV4-1 and J usage is TRBJ2-1, with D uncertain. V lost 2 bases and J lost 2, with 7 bases in between. In germline, CDR1 is MGHRA, CDR2 YSYEKL. The CDR3 extends over 14 amino acids. CDR3 loop: CASSQLDPYNEQFF. In DNA, the CDR3 is TGCGCCAGCAGCCAACTAGACCCCTACAATGAGCAGTTCTTC.

The chain carries TRBV6-5 and TRBJ2-7; TRBD1 aligns across 7 bases. This CDR3 region has 14 residues. Looked up from germline, CDR1 is MNHEY and CDR2 is SVGAGI. Trimming took 6 bases from V and 4 from J; bases not matched to a gene: 9. CDR3: CASSYGQEVYEQYF. CDR3 DNA: TGTGCCAGCAGCTACGGACAGGAGGTATACGAGCAGTACTTC.

V and J are TRBV27 and TRBJ2-7; 8 bases map to TRBD2. This CDR3 has 15 residues. Germline assignment: CDR1 MNHEY and CDR2 SMNVEV (reference sequence). J lost 3 bases, V lost 2 bases, and 6 bases had no gene match. The CDR3 DNA reads as TGTGCCAGCAGTTTAGGGCGGGGGGAGGTCTACGAGCAGTACTTC. Encoded protein: CASSLGRGEVYEQYF.

This chain uses TRBV19 with TRBJ2-7, with TRBD1 identical over 7 bases. Germline lookup yields CDR1 LNHDA and CDR2 SQIVND (reference sequence). The trim removed 6 bases at V and 6 bases at J, leaving 5 bases unmatched. The CDR3 sequence is 12 residues long. CDR3 protein: CASSPGQLEQYF. In DNA, the CDR3 is TGTGCCAGTAGCCCGGGACAGCTCGAGCAGTACTTC.

Worth noting for this clone: Other DNA sequences in this specimen translate into the identical CDR3. This sequence joins TRBV6-5 and TRBJ1-1, with a possible D match to TRBD1 (5 bases). Looked up from germline, CDR1 is MNHEY and CDR2 is SVGAGI. This CDR3 comprises 12 residues. Trimming cost V 4 bases and J 5 bases, with 8 bases left between them. CDR3 region: CASSFGGTEAFF. The CDR3 DNA follows: TGTGCCAGCAGTTTTGGGGGGACTGAAGCTTTCTTT.

The rearrangement links TRBV25-1 to TRBJ2-3, with D maybe TRBD2 (6 bases). Deletions cut 0 bases from V and 0 bases from J, with 13 bases between. This CDR3 has 17 amino acids. Germline-derived CDR1 and CDR2 are MGHDK and SYGVNS. CDR3 nucleotides: TGTGCCAGCAGTGAATACCGGGAGTGGGGTAGCACAGATACGCAGTATTTT. Translating it yields CASSEYREWGSTDTQYF.

This chain joins TRBV6-5 and TRBJ1-5; weak D call: TRBD1 (5 bases). This CDR3 is 12 amino acids long. Trimming shortened V by 6 bases and J by 6 bases, and 9 bases separated the two germline ends. Germline CDR1 reads MNHEY; CDR2 reads SVGAGI. CDR3 in amino acids: CASSPGSQPQHF. The CDR3 DNA reads TGTGCCAGCAGCCCAGGGTCTCAGCCCCAGCATTTT.

V usage is TRBV6-1 and J usage is TRBJ2-7; TRBD1 or TRBD2 may be the D gene (5 bases each). Trimming pared 6 bases from V and 0 bases from J, leaving 12 bases between. Germline CDR1 is MNHNS and CDR2 is SASEGT. This CDR3 comprises 14 residues. The CDR3 DNA sequence: TGTGCCAGCAGGGGGACCGACGCCTCCTACGAGCAGTACTTC. Protein sequence: CASRGTDASYEQYF.

The chain carries TRBV9 and TRBJ2-7, with 12 positions matching TRBD2. Germline V gives CDR1 SGDLS, CDR2 YYNGEE. This CDR3 contains 16 residues. Trimming cost V 3 bases and J 2 bases; bases outside gene matches: 6. The CDR3: CASSEGGLAGTYEQYF. The CDR3 region has the DNA TGTGCCAGCAGCGAGGGGGGACTAGCGGGTACCTACGAGCAGTACTTC.

The chain joins TRBV25-1 to TRBJ1-6; TRBD1 matches at 7 bases. In germline, CDR1 is MGHDK, CDR2 SYGVNS. Trimming took 2 bases from V and 8 from J; bases not matched to a gene: 12. The CDR3 totals 17 residues. The CDR3, as DNA: TGTGCCAGCAGTGAAACACCAGGGGGGCTTATAGATTCACCCCTCCACTTT. Its protein product is CASSETPGGLIDSPLHF. The complete variable domain, with remaining parts taken from reference TRBV25-1 and TRBJ1-6, reads EADIYQTPRYLVIGTGKKITLECSQTMGHDKMYWYQQDPGMELHLIHYSYGVNSTEKGDLSSESTVSRIRTEHFPLTLESARPSHTSQYLCASSETPGGLIDSPLHFGNGTRLTVT.

The chain joins TRBV25-1 to TRBJ1-5, with 8 positions matching TRBD1. Germline CDR1 and CDR2: MGHDK and SYGVNS. V shed 3 bases and J 6 bases; nucleotides not matched to a gene: 10. The CDR3 has 16 residues. The CDR3 sequence is CASSDLRAGGGQPQHF. In nucleotides, the CDR3 is TGTGCCAGCAGTGATTTGAGGGCAGGGGGCGGTCAGCCCCAGCATTTT.

Concerning this clone itself: Different DNA sequences within this sample yield the same CDR3. This chain uses TRBV4-3 with TRBJ2-5; D remains ambiguous. CDR1 and CDR2 (germline): LGHNA, YSLEER. Trimming took off 1 base at V and 5 bases at J, with 8 bases between the two ends. This CDR3 has 13 amino acids. CDR3 loop: CASSQVVGETQYF. The CDR3 DNA reads TGCGCCAGCAGCCAAGTGGTGGGTGAGACCCAGTACTTC.

The chain employs TRBV13 and TRBJ2-5; a possible D gene is TRBD1 (5 bases). The CDR3 runs 13 residues. V shed 6 bases and J shed 5 bases, with 13 bases lying between them. Germline lookup yields CDR1 PRHDT and CDR2 FYEKMQ (reference sequence). CDR3 sequence: CASSQGRVETQYF. Written as DNA, the CDR3 is TGTGCCAGCAGTCAGGGTCGGGTTGAGACCCAGTACTTC.

V gene TRBV10-3 combines with J gene TRBJ2-7, with D tentatively TRBD1 (6 bases). CDR1 and CDR2 from the germline V gene are ENHRY and SYGVKD. V shed 6 bases and J shed 3 bases, with 12 bases lying between them. This CDR3 has 13 residues. CDR3 nucleotide sequence: TGTGCCATCAGACAGGGCACAGGCTACGAGCAGTACTTC. Amino acid sequence: CAIRQGTGYEQYF.

This chain links TRBV27 with TRBJ1-5; 9 bases fit TRBD1. The trim removed 5 bases at V and 4 bases at J, leaving 6 bases unmatched. The CDR3 is 15 residues long. CDR1 is MNHEY, CDR2 SMNVEV, per germline (reference sequence). The CDR3 reads CASSPQGAWNQPQHF. In DNA, the CDR3 is TGTGCCAGCAGTCCACAGGGGGCTTGGAATCAGCCCCAGCATTTT.

The chain uses TRBV10-3 and TRBJ2-2; 9 bases fit TRBD2. The CDR3 is 17 amino acids. In germline, CDR1 is ENHRY, CDR2 SYGVKD. With V trimmed by 2 bases and J by 2 bases, 6 bases remained unmatched. The CDR3 loop reads CAISEPSGEINTGELFF. CDR3 DNA sequence: TGTGCCATCAGTGAGCCTAGCGGGGAGATAAACACCGGGGAGCTGTTTTTT.

This chain joins TRBV7-9 and TRBJ2-1; TRBD1 matches at 9 bases. The CDR3 runs 17 residues. CDR1 SEHNR and CDR2 FQNEAQ come from the germline V gene (reference sequence). J was trimmed by 4 bases and V by 5 bases; bases with no gene match: 12. This chain's CDR3 is CASSPPLGQGLYNEQFF. DNA for the CDR3: TGTGCCAGCAGCCCCCCACTCGGACAGGGGCTTTACAATGAGCAGTTCTTC.

The chain couples TRBV7-9 to TRBJ2-5; D may be TRBD2 (6 bases). The CDR3 is 16 amino acids. The germline CDR1 and CDR2 sequences are SEHNR and FQNEAQ (reference sequence). V was clipped by 2 bases and J by 4 bases, with 17 bases between them. For the CDR3, the DNA is TGTGCCAGCAGCTTACCGCGGGGAGGCATGCCAGAGACCCAGTACTTC. This encodes CASSLPRGGMPETQYF. The full variable domain, completed using reference TRBV7-9 and TRBJ2-5, is DTGVSQNPRHKITKRGQNVTFRCDPISEHNRLYWYRQTLGQGPEFLTYFQNEAQLEKSRLLSDRFSAERPKGSFSTLEIQRTEQGDSAMYLCASSLPRGGMPETQYFGPGTRLLVL.

The chain recombines TRBV13 with TRBJ2-1; the D is unclear. This CDR3 is built from 16 residues. V lost 5 bases and J lost 8, with 22 bases in between. Germline V lookup: CDR1 PRHDT, CDR2 FYEKMQ (reference sequence). CDR3 sequence (DNA): TGTGCCAGCAGCAGCCCTCCGCGAGTCCAAGGTGATGAGCAGTTCTTC. Translated, it gives CASSSPPRVQGDEQFF.

A word on this clone: The same CDR3 arises from other DNA sequences in this sample as well. The gene calls are TRBV9 and TRBJ2-3; 7 bases are a match to TRBD1. This CDR3 region has 14 residues. V dropped 0 bases and J dropped 3; count of bases not matched to a gene: 1. CDR1 is SGDLS and CDR2 is YYNGEE in the germline V gene. CDR3 amino acids: CASSVEGATDTQYF. CDR3 nucleotide sequence: TGTGCCAGCAGCGTAGAGGGGGCGACAGATACGCAGTATTTT.

This clone was recorded once. The rearrangement joins TRBV28 to TRBJ1-4; the match to TRBD1 covers 9 bases. This CDR3 contains 14 residues. CDR1 and CDR2 from the germline V gene are MDHEN and SYDVKM. V shed 7 bases and J 5 bases; nucleotides not matched to a gene: 5. The CDR3 reads CASIPDRGNEKLFF. The CDR3 DNA reads as TGTGCCAGCATTCCGGACAGGGGCAATGAAAAACTGTTTTTT.

This chain links TRBV9 with TRBJ2-7; 8 positions match TRBD1. The CDR3 runs to 15 residues. The germline V gene has CDR1 SGDLS and CDR2 YYNGEE. The V and J ends lost 4 bases and 7 bases, in that order; junction bases with no gene match: 13. CDR3 residues: CASSPEDRALGEQYF. In nucleotides, the CDR3 is TGTGCCAGCAGCCCTGAGGACAGGGCCCTCGGGGAGCAGTACTTC.

The V call is TRBV5-4, the J call TRBJ1-1, with TRBD1 as a possible D gene (5 bases). Trimming removed 3 bases at V and 5 bases at J, with 8 bases between. This CDR3 has 12 residues. Germline CDR1 reads SGHNT; CDR2 reads YYREEE (reference sequence). The CDR3 is CASSSRDTEAFF. CDR3 bases: TGTGCCAGCAGCTCCAGGGATACTGAAGCTTTCTTT.

The rearrangement links TRBV19 to TRBJ1-2; TRBD1 aligns across 7 bases. This CDR3 comprises 15 residues. J gave up 3 bases and V 3 bases, and 7 bases lay outside the gene matches. The germline V gene has CDR1 LNHDA and CDR2 SQIVND (reference sequence). This CDR3 is CASSILAGGDYGYTF. The CDR3 DNA sequence: TGTGCCAGTAGTATTCTCGCAGGGGGGGACTATGGCTACACCTTC. Full variable domain (outside the CDR3, taken from reference TRBV19 and TRBJ1-2): DGGITQSPKYLFRKEGQNVTLSCEQNLNHDAMYWYRQDPGQGLRLIYYSQIVNDFQKGDIAEGYSVSREKKESFPLTVTSAQKNPTAFYLCASSILAGGDYGYTFGSGTRLTVV.